Listed here are 17 T cell receptor beta chains from one sample, sequenced in a study of shared clonotypes between healthy human individuals. Generated by immunoSEQ multiplex PCR, the TCRdb table keeps only in-frame clones and is missing some. The table lists about 380,000 clones, 96% of them singletons. Input material: memory CD8+ T cells sorted from blood. Subset defined: CD45RO+ cells pooled with CCR7-negative TemRA cells. These receptors originate from a man aged 25-40 years in good health.

The rearrangement links TRBV7-8 to TRBJ1-1; D not resolved. CDR3 length equals 14 residues. V was pared by 1 base and J by 0 bases, with 6 bases between. Germline V gene lookup returns CDR1 SGHVS and CDR2 FQNEAQ. For the CDR3, the DNA is TGTGCCAGCAGCTTAGGGCGGATGAACACTGAAGCTTTCTTT. Translating gives CASSLGRMNTEAFF. The complete variable domain, with remaining parts taken from reference TRBV7-8 and TRBJ1-1, reads GAGVSQSPRYKVAKRGQDVALRCDPISGHVSLFWYQQALGQGPEFLTYFQNEAQLDKSGLPSDRFFAERPEGSVSTLKIQRTQQEDSAVYLCASSLGRMNTEAFFGQGTRLTVV.

The chain is built from TRBV7-3 and TRBJ2-2; 7 nucleotides line up with TRBD1. CDR3 length equals 14 residues. The germline gives CDR1 SGHTA, CDR2 FQGTGA. V was clipped by 5 bases and J by 5 bases; unmatched bases: 5. In DNA form, the CDR3 reads TGTGCCAGCAGCCAGGGGGTCCGGACCGGGGAGCTGTTTTTT. This gives the protein CASSQGVRTGELFF.

This sequence joins TRBV6-6 and TRBJ2-7; 7 nucleotides match TRBD1. The CDR3 totals 15 residues. V lost 4 bases, J lost 0 bases, and 6 bases stayed unmatched. Germline V CDR1 and CDR2: MNHNY, SVGAGI (reference sequence). Here the CDR3 reads CASSWGTADSYEQYF. CDR3 coding DNA: TGTGCCAGCAGTTGGGGGACAGCAGACTCCTACGAGCAGTACTTC.

V is TRBV6-5 and J is TRBJ2-1; 10 positions agree with TRBD2. Germline trimming cut 1 base from V and 8 bases from J; bases unmatched to any gene: 5. This CDR3 has 15 amino acids. CDR1 MNHEY and CDR2 SVGAGI come from the germline V gene. The CDR3 spells CASSYLASGGYEQFF. The CDR3, as DNA: TGTGCCAGCAGTTACTTGGCTAGCGGGGGCTATGAGCAGTTCTTC.

The J gene is TRBJ2-3, the V gene TRBV4-1; 9 nucleotides match TRBD2. This CDR3 spans 16 amino acids. V shed 0 bases, J shed 4 bases, and the junction held 5 bases outside the gene matches. CDR1 is MGHRA and CDR2 is YSYEKL in the germline V gene. CDR3: CASSQEGAGGADTQYF. CDR3 nucleotides: TGCGCCAGCAGCCAAGAGGGGGCGGGAGGGGCAGATACGCAGTATTTT.

The V call is TRBV2, the J call TRBJ1-2; no firm D call. The V end was cut by 4 bases, the J end by 8 bases, with 11 bases between. CDR1 is SNHLY and CDR2 is FYNNEI in the germline V gene. The CDR3 contains 12 residues. The CDR3 DNA reads TGTGCCAGCAGTGTAAGATTAGGGGGCTACACCTTC. This translates into CASSVRLGGYTF.

The chain joins TRBV13 to TRBJ2-1; 12 bases align to TRBD2. The CDR3 covers 15 residues. Germline CDR1 and CDR2: PRHDT and FYEKMQ (reference sequence). V shed 5 bases and J 6 bases; nucleotides not matched to a gene: 5. The CDR3 DNA reads as TGTGCCAGCAGCCCCCTAGCGGGAGGGCCCAATGAGCAGTTCTTC. It codes for CASSPLAGGPNEQFF. Drawing the rest from reference TRBV13 and TRBJ2-1, the complete variable domain is AAGVIQSPRHLIKEKRETATLKCYPIPRHDTVYWYQQGPGQDPQFLISFYEKMQSDKGSIPDRFSAQQFSDYHSELNMSSLELGDSALYFCASSPLAGGPNEQFFGPGTRLTVL.

V usage is TRBV7-9 and J usage is TRBJ1-4; 7 bases fit TRBD1. CDR3 length: 15 amino acids. Trimming took 3 bases from V and 7 from J; bases not matched to a gene: 8. From germline, CDR1 is SEHNR and CDR2 FQNEAQ (reference sequence). CDR3 nucleotides: TGTGCCAGCAGCTTCGGAGGGGGCGCGGGTGAAAAACTGTTTTTT. This codes for CASSFGGGAGEKLFF. Using reference TRBV7-9 and TRBJ1-4 for the parts outside the CDR3, the full variable domain is DTGVSQNPRHKITKRGQNVTFRCDPISEHNRLYWYRQTLGQGPEFLTYFQNEAQLEKSRLLSDRFSAERPKGSFSTLEIQRTEQGDSAMYLCASSFGGGAGEKLFFGSGTQLSVL.

The chain couples TRBV13 to TRBJ2-1; 12 bases are a match to TRBD1. After removal of 1 base from V and 10 bases from J, the junction contained 11 bases not matched to a gene. Germline CDR1 and CDR2: PRHDT and FYEKMQ (reference sequence). The CDR3 consists of 17 residues. The CDR3 bases are TGTGCCAGCAGCTTAGCGACCGGGACAGGGGGCGAAAGGGAGCAGTTCTTC. Residues: CASSLATGTGGEREQFF.

This rearrangement joins TRBV5-5 to TRBJ1-1, with D uncertain. Germline loops: CDR1 SGHKS, CDR2 YYEKEE (reference sequence). Deletions cut 0 bases from V and 0 bases from J, with 6 bases between. The CDR3 runs 14 residues. CDR3 bases: TGTGCCAGCAGCTTGGGACATTTGAACACTGAAGCTTTCTTT. Protein sequence: CASSLGHLNTEAFF.

The count of this clone is one. The V gene is TRBV4-1, the J gene TRBJ2-3, with TRBD2 as a possible D gene (6 bases). Germline loops: CDR1 MGHRA, CDR2 YSYEKL. V lost 1 base to trimming and J lost 0 bases, with 11 bases between them. CDR3 length equals 16 residues. CDR3 sequence reads: CASSQALSGSTDTQYF. The CDR3 coding sequence is TGCGCCAGCAGCCAAGCGTTAAGCGGGAGCACAGATACGCAGTATTTT.

The chain carries TRBV7-3 and TRBJ2-1, with D perhaps matching TRBD2 (6 bases). Germline assignment: CDR1 SGHTA and CDR2 FQGTGA. Trimming stripped 5 bases from V and 7 bases from J, with 12 bases between. This CDR3 is built from 13 residues. The CDR3 bases are TGTGCCAGCAGCCTGGAGGGCCCGAATGAGCAGTTCTTC. It encodes CASSLEGPNEQFF.

This chain uses TRBV15 with TRBJ1-2; D perhaps matches TRBD1 (5 bases). The V gene's germline CDR1 is LNHNV and CDR2 YYDKDF (reference sequence). The CDR3 length is 13 residues. V dropped 2 bases and J dropped 2 bases, with 6 bases sitting between them. As DNA, the CDR3 is TGTGCCACCAGCAGACAGGGAAACTATGGCTACACCTTC. Amino acids: CATSRQGNYGYTF.

The genes are TRBV5-6 and TRBJ2-2; D is ambiguous. The CDR3 runs to 15 residues. Trimming cost V 4 bases and J 5 bases, with 15 bases left between them. Germline CDR1 SGHDT, CDR2 YYEEEE. This chain's CDR3 is CASSPVPGVTGELFF. As DNA, the CDR3 is TGTGCCAGCAGCCCGGTACCAGGAGTTACCGGGGAGCTGTTTTTT.

The chain couples TRBV11-2 to TRBJ2-1; D not certain. The CDR3 length is 16 residues. CDR1 is SGHAT and CDR2 is FQNNGV in the germline V gene. V lost 3 bases and J lost 10, with 22 bases in between. CDR3 in DNA: TGTGCCAGCAGCTTGGGTATCCATGTGTTCTCCGGAGAGCAGTTCTTC. Translated, it gives CASSLGIHVFSGEQFF. The full variable domain, its missing parts supplied by reference TRBV11-2 and TRBJ2-1, is EAGVAQSPRYKIIEKRQSVAFWCNPISGHATLYWYQQILGQGPKLLIQFQNNGVVDDSQLPKDRFSAERLKGVDSTLKIQPAKLEDSAVYLCASSLGIHVFSGEQFFGPGTRLTVL.

J is TRBJ2-5 and V is TRBV7-9, with a tentative D call TRBD2 (5 bases). The CDR3 is made up of 12 amino acids. V lost 5 bases and J 4 bases, leaving 8 bases between the germline ends. Germline assignment: CDR1 SEHNR and CDR2 FQNEAQ (reference sequence). CDR3 loop: CASSGLRETQYF. CDR3 nucleotide sequence: TGTGCCAGCAGCGGACTTCGAGAGACCCAGTACTTC.

The count of this clone is one. This chain joins TRBV10-3 and TRBJ2-3, with 13 bases identical to TRBD2. CDR3 length equals 17 residues. Trimming cost V 4 bases and J 3 bases; bases outside gene matches: 7. Germline assignment: CDR1 ENHRY and CDR2 SYGVKD. For the CDR3, the DNA is TGTGCCATCAGTGGAACTAGCGGGAGGGAAGGAACAGATACGCAGTATTTT. Translating gives CAISGTSGREGTDTQYF.